This T cell receptor (beta chain) was captured by sequencing in a study of T cells in Graves' hyperthyroidism and ophthalmopathy. Germline V gives CDR1 MDHEN, CDR2 SYDVKM. V was cut by 3 bases and J by 4 bases, with 12 bases left in between. The CDR3 runs to 14 residues. RNA transcripts served as the template for amplifying TCR beta CDR3 regions. HTBI primers drove first-round RT-PCR of the TCR CDR3. TCRdb fed the multiplex PCR reads into MiXCR, producing one record per CDR3 protein. This table has more than 250,000 distinct CDR3 sequences, 13% to 15% appearing once. Study-level findings and limits: Blood also carried most thyroid clonotypes expanded above 0.001. A median 6.5 months before onset, the model predicted ophthalmopathy.

This clonotype was observed many times. Antigen specificity is unknown. Newly diagnosed patients aged 18 to 65 had hyperthyroidism of under 2 months' duration. The blood was taken when hyperthyroidism was first diagnosed, before any ophthalmopathy symptoms showed up. Sequencing was done on a sample of blood. The clonotype was recovered from a woman between 45 and 65 years old with Graves' hyperthyroidism that later progressed to Graves' ophthalmopathy. The gene calls are TRBV28 and TRBJ1-1; a weak D match, TRBD1 (5 bases). CDR3 in DNA: TGTGCCAGCAGTTTGTGGCAGGGAGTCACTGAAGCTTTCTTT. Translated, it gives CASSLWQGVTEAFF. The whole variable domain, filled in from reference TRBV28 and TRBJ1-1, reads DVKVTQSSRYLVKRTGEKVFLECVQDMDHENMFWYRQDPGLGLRLIYFSYDVKMKEKGDIPEGYSVSREKKERFSLILESASTNQTSMYLCASSLWQGVTEAFFGQGTRLTVV.